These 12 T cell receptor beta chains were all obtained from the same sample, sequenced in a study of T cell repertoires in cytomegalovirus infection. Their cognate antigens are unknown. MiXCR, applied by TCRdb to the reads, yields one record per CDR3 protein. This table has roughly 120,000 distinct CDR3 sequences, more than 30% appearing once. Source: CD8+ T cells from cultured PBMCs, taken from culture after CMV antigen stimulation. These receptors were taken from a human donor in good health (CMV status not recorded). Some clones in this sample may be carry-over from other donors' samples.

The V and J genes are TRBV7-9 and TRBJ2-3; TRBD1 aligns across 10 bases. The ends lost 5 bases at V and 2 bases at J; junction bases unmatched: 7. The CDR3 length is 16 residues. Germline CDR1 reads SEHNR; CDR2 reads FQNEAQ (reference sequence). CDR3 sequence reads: CASSPKDRGFTDTQYF. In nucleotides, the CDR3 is TGTGCCAGCAGCCCGAAGGACAGGGGGTTCACAGATACGCAGTATTTT.

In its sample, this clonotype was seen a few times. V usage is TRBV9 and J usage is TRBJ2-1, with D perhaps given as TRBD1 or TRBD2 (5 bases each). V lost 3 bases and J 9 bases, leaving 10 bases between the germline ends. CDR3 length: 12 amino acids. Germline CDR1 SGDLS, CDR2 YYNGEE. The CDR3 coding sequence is TGTGCCAGCAGCGAACCCGGGACTGAGCAGTTCTTC. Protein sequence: CASSEPGTEQFF.

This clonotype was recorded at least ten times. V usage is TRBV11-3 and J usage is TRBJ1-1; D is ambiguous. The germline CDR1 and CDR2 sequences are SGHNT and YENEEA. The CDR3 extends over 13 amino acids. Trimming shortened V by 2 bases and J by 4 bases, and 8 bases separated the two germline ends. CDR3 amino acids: CASSLFLSTEAFF. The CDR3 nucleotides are TGTGCCAGCAGCTTATTTTTGTCCACTGAAGCTTTCTTT. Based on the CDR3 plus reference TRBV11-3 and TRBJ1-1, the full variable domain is EAGVVQSPRYKIIEKKQPVAFWCNPISGHNTLYWYLQNLGQGPELLIRYENEEAVDDSQLPKDRFSAERLKGVDSTLKIQPAELGDSAVYLCASSLFLSTEAFFGQGTRLTVV.

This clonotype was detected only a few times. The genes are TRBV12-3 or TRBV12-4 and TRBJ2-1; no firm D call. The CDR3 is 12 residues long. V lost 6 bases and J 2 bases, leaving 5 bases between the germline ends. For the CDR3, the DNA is TGTGCCAGCAGAGAGGCCTACAATGAGCAGTTCTTC. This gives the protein CASREAYNEQFF.

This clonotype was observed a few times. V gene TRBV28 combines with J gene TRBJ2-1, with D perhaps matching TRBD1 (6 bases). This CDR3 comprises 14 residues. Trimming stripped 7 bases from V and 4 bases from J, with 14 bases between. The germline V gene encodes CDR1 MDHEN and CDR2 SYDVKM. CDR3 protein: CASTYRTDYNEQFF. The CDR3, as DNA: TGTGCCAGCACTTACCGGACAGATTACAATGAGCAGTTCTTC.

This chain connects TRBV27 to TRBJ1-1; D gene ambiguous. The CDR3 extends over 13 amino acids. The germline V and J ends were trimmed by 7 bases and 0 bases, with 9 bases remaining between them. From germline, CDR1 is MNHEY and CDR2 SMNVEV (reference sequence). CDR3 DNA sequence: TGTGCCAGCATGGGAGGTATGAACACTGAAGCTTTCTTT. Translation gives CASMGGMNTEAFF.

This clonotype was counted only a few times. The CDR3 nucleotides are TGTGCCAGCAGCCTAAACAGGGCTCCCGGGGAGCTGTTTTTT. This translates into CASSLNRAPGELFF. V gene TRBV11-2 combines with J gene TRBJ2-2, with D tentatively TRBD1 (6 bases). The germline V and J ends were trimmed by 5 bases and 6 bases, with 13 bases remaining between them. This CDR3 contains 14 residues. Germline assignment: CDR1 SGHAT and CDR2 FQNNGV.

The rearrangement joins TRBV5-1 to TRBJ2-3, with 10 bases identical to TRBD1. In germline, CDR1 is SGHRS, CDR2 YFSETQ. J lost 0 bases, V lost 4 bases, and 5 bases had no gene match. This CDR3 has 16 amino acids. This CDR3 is CASSVGQGFSTDTQYF. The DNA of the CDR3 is TGCGCCAGCAGCGTGGGACAGGGGTTTAGCACAGATACGCAGTATTTT.

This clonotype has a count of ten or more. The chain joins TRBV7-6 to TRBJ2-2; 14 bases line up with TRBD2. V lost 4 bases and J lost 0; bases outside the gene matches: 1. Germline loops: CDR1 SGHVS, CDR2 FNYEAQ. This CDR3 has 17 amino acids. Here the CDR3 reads CASSWTSGGTNTGELFF. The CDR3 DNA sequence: TGTGCCAGCAGCTGGACTAGCGGGGGGACGAACACCGGGGAGCTGTTTTTT.

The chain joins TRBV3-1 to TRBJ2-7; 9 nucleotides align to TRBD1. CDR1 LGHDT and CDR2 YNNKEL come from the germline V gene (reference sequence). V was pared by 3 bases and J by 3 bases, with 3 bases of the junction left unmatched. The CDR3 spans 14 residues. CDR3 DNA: TGTGCCAGCAGCCAGTCGGGACAGGGCTACGAGCAGTACTTC. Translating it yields CASSQSGQGYEQYF.

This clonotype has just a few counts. For the CDR3, the DNA is TGTGCCGGGTCCGGTAAGGGGGCCAAGTATGAAAAACTGTTTTTT. Translation: CAGSGKGAKYEKLFF. The chain combines TRBV7-2 with TRBJ1-4, with TRBD1 matching 7 bases. Per the germline V gene, CDR1 is SGHTA and CDR2 is FQGNSA. With V trimmed by 11 bases and J by 6 bases, 15 bases remained unmatched. This CDR3 spans 15 amino acids. Supplemented by reference TRBV7-2 and TRBJ1-4, the full variable domain reads GAGVSQSPSNKVTEKGKDVELRCDPISGHTALYWYRQSLGQGLEFLIYFQGNSAPDKSGLPSDRFSAERTGGSVSTLTIQRTQQEDSAVYLCAGSGKGAKYEKLFFGSGTQLSVL.

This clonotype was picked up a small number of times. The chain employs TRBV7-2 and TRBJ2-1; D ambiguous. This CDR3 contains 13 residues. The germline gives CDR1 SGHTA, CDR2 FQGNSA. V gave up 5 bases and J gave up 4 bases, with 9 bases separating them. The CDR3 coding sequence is TGTGCCAGCAGCCCGTTCGAATACAATGAGCAGTTCTTC. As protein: CASSPFEYNEQFF.